Listed below are T cell receptor beta chains from one sample, sequenced in a study of T cell repertoires in cytomegalovirus infection. TCRdb re-called the reads through MiXCR, storing one row per CDR3 protein. The table records 200,000 to 300,000 distinct CDR3 sequences, approximately 13% of them present only once. The specimen was PBMCs. These receptors were taken from a human donor in good health (CMV status not recorded). Some clones in this sample may be carry-over from other donors' samples. CDR3s include the opening cysteine and the closing phenylalanine or tryptophan. D genes are given only for firm matches. Some rows have no size entry. The others give once, few or many, or a class for an expanded clone.

TRBV28	TRBD2	few	TRBJ2-1	CASQAGGHNEQFF	TGTGCCAGCCAAGCGGGAGGGCACAATGAGCAGTTCTTC
TRBV7-3	TRBD2	many	TRBJ2-3	CASSSSLAGAGDTQYF	TGTGCCAGCAGCTCCTCCCTAGCGGGGGCCGGGGATACGCAGTATTTT
TRBV19	-	many	TRBJ2-2	CAVRGQLNTGELFF	TGTGCCGTCCGAGGGCAGTTGAACACCGGGGAGCTGTTTTTT
TRBV12-3/TRBV12-4	TRBD1	many	TRBJ1-6	CASSLTGESPLHF	TGTGCCAGCAGTTTAACAGGGGAATCACCCCTCCACTTT
TRBV7-6	TRBD2	many	TRBJ2-5	CASSLARGLARETQYF	TGTGCCAGCAGCTTAGCGCGTGGACTAGCTAGGGAGACCCAGTACTTC
TRBV28	-	many	TRBJ2-1	CASSPRNTEQFF	TGTGCCAGCAGCCCCCGTAACACTGAGCAGTTCTTC
TRBV7-2	-	many	TRBJ1-5	CASSLPHQPQHF	TGTGCCAGCAGCTTACCGCATCAGCCCCAGCATTTT
TRBV6-4	-	few	TRBJ2-2	CASSEGSFGELFF	TGTGCCAGCAGTGAAGGGAGCTTCGGGGAGCTGTTTTTT
TRBV20-1	TRBD2	-	TRBJ2-7	CSARSSYRVAGAYEQYF	TGCAGTGCTAGGTCTTCTTACCGGGTTGCGGGGGCCTACGAGCAGTACTTC
TRBV6-2/TRBV6-3	TRBD2	-	TRBJ2-7	CASRNNYSQRGRVYEQYF	TGTGCCAGCAGAAATAACTACTCCCAGCGCGGGAGGGTCTACGAGCAGTACTTC
TRBV5-4	-	few	TRBJ1-1	CASSSSGVMNTEAFF	TGTGCCAGCAGCTCCAGCGGGGTTATGAACACTGAAGCTTTCTTT
TRBV29-1	-	-	TRBJ1-1	CSVAQGTEAFF	TGCAGCGTAGCGCAGGGGACTGAAGCTTTCTTT
TRBV6-2/TRBV6-3	TRBD1	many	TRBJ2-7	CASSYNTQGVFYEQYF	TGTGCCAGCAGTTACAATACACAGGGGGTTTTCTACGAGCAGTACTTC
TRBV23-1	-	-	TRBJ1-5	CASSLPPPRVRRQPQHF	TGCGCCAGCAGTCTACCACCCCCGAGGGTCCGACGCCAGCCCCAGCATTTT
TRBV20-1	-	many	TRBJ1-2	CSARLPGGYTF	TGCAGTGCTAGATTGCCTGGGGGCTACACCTTC
TRBV25-1	-	few	TRBJ1-1	CASSEYESVTEAFF	TGTGCCAGCAGTGAATATGAAAGTGTCACTGAAGCTTTCTTT
TRBV28	-	many	TRBJ2-1	CASSSRDFPIGVQFF	TGTGCCAGCAGTTCCCGGGACTTCCCAATTGGGGTGCAGTTCTTC
TRBV12-5	-	many	TRBJ1-1	CASGLDRGHTEAFF	TGTGCTAGTGGTTTGGATCGAGGTCACACTGAAGCTTTCTTT
TRBV14	-	few	TRBJ1-1	CASSQAQGWALGGTEAFF	TGTGCCAGCAGCCAAGCTCAAGGCTGGGCCTTAGGGGGCACTGAAGCTTTCTTT
TRBV6-2/TRBV6-3	TRBD2	many	TRBJ2-7	CASSYGLAGGLSQYF	TGTGCCAGCAGTTACGGACTAGCGGGAGGCCTGTCTCAGTACTTC
TRBV7-2	-	many	TRBJ2-7	CASSSPPVYEQYF	TGTGCCAGCAGCTCCCCCCCGGTCTACGAGCAGTACTTC
TRBV7-8	-	many	TRBJ2-3	CASSTGTDPDTQYF	TGTGCCAGCAGCACCGGGACTGACCCAGATACGCAGTATTTT
TRBV6-1	-	many	TRBJ1-5	CASKDTGLNQPQHF	TGTGCCAGCAAAGATACAGGGTTAAATCAGCCCCAGCATTTT
TRBV19	-	-	TRBJ2-2	CASSIGTNTGELFF	TGTGCCAGTAGTATCGGCACGAACACCGGGGAGCTGTTTTTT
TRBV2	TRBD1	few	TRBJ2-4	CASSDMGQIAKNIQYF	TGTGCCAGTTCCGACATGGGACAGATAGCCAAAAACATTCAGTACTTC
TRBV7-2	TRBD2	many	TRBJ2-7	CASSGGRGGGYEQYF	TGTGCCAGCAGCGGGGGGAGGGGAGGAGGTTACGAGCAGTACTTC
TRBV29-1	-	-	TRBJ2-7	CSVIRQDYEQYF	TGCAGCGTGATTCGACAGGACTACGAGCAGTACTTC
TRBV6-1	-	many	TRBJ2-2	CASRAANTGELFF	TGTGCCAGCAGGGCAGCGAACACCGGGGAGCTGTTTTTT
TRBV28	TRBD2	many	TRBJ2-5	CASSFRGLAGAQYF	TGTGCCAGCAGTTTCCGCGGACTAGCGGGGGCCCAGTACTTC
TRBV18	TRBD1	many	TRBJ1-2	CASSPDRVGAAKRSGGYTF	TGTGCCAGCTCACCCGACAGGGTAGGAGCGGCCAAGCGGTCTGGTGGCTACACCTTC
TRBV29-1	TRBD2	-	TRBJ2-1	CSVALAGARNEQFF	TGCAGCGTCGCACTAGCGGGAGCAAGGAATGAGCAGTTCTTC